This TCR beta chain was sequenced for a study of early T cells in non-severe SARS-CoV-2 infection. Study-level background: Sequenced material consisted of bulk RNA (from unsorted whole blood), and chains were unpaired. Study findings and constraints: Matching with VDJdb favored anti-spike CD8 responses (missing private and CD4 specificities).

Tagging with unique molecular identifiers was applied to individual cDNA molecules. One entry per CDR3 protein results from TCRdb running MiXCR on the 5' RACE reads. The data contain tens of thousands of distinct CDR3 sequences, 4.5% of them seen just once; the ten biggest clones take up about 7.8%. Of note for this clonotype: Its antigen is not identified.

Germline V CDR1 and CDR2: SGHDN, FVKESK. CDR3 length equals 13 residues. Trimming shortened V by 4 bases and J by 5 bases, and 9 bases separated the two germline ends. The chain links TRBV14 to TRBJ2-1, with D uncertain. The sample comprised whole blood. The source of this sequence is an adult who was a healthcare worker with PCR-confirmed SARS-CoV-2 infection or an uninfected control (not recorded which). The CDR3 region is CASSLYFNNEQFF. Written as DNA, the CDR3 is TGTGCCAGCAGCCTTTACTTTAACAATGAGCAGTTCTTC.